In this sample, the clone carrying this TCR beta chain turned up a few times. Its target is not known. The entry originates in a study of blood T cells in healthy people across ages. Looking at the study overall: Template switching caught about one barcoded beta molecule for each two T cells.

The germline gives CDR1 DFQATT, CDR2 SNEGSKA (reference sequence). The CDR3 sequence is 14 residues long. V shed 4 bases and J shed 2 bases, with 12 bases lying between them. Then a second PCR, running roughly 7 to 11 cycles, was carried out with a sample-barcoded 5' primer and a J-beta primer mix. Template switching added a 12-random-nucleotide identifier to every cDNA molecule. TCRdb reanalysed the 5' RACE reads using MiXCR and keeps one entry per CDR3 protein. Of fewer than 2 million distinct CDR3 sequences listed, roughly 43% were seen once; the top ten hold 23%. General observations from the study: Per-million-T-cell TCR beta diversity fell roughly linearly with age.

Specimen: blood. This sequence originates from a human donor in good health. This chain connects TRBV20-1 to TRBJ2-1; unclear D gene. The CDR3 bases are TGCAGTGCTACCGGTCCCGGCCCCTACAATGAGCAGTTCTTC. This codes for CSATGPGPYNEQFF.